This TCR beta chain is drawn from a study of T cell repertoires in cytomegalovirus infection. Study context: Well-studied HLA-B-restricted epitopes and recently identified HLA-C-restricted epitopes of CMV were both used in the study. Public TCR beta signature analysis indicated the presence of both CMV infection and matching HLA type.

V lost 5 bases to trimming and J lost 7 bases, with 9 bases between them. CDR1 and CDR2 from the germline V gene are SGHVS and FNYEAQ. The CDR3 contains 12 residues. Notes on the study in general: Identification of carriers of CMV plus the relevant HLA was performed using cumulative public TCR beta family frequency.

Using its own MiXCR run on the reads, TCRdb lists one record per CDR3 protein. In the table there are about 220,000 distinct CDR3 sequences, 38% of which are singletons. Concerning this clonotype: The antigen remains unidentified.

This receptor was identified in a human donor in good health (CMV status not recorded). Some clones in this sample may be carry-over from other donors' samples. The chain recombines TRBV7-6 with TRBJ2-1; maybe TRBD2 (5 bases). Sample: CD8+ T cells from cultured PBMCs, taken from culture after CMV antigen stimulation. CDR3 bases: TGTGCCAGCAGCCCCCGGAGGAATGAGCAGTTCTTC. Translated: CASSPRRNEQFF.